This T cell receptor (beta chain) derives from a study of T cell responses to AZD1222 COVID-19 vaccine. Study results and limitations: The study found vaccine-associated CD4 TCRs spanning spike, dominant at 160-218 and 743-854. An increase in Spike-specific TCR breadth and depth was observed after two AZD1222 doses.

As for this clone: What it binds is not known.

Doses given second, at about 4 or about 12 weeks, were pooled. The V end was cut by 6 bases, the J end by 0 bases, with 18 bases between. Germline loops: CDR1 PRHDT, CDR2 FYEKMQ (reference sequence). CDR3 length: 17 residues. Sequencing used immunoSEQ multiplex PCR; TCRdb keeps in-frame clones, though not all of them. The table records around 110,000 clones, 92% of them present only once. The chain uses TRBV13 and TRBJ1-5, with D possibly being TRBD1 (5 bases). The sequencing here drew on peripheral blood, taken 28 days after the second AZD1222 dose. The source of this sequence is an adult who received the AZD1222 COVID-19 vaccine. CDR3 DNA: TGTGCCAGCAGTAGCCGGACATCGAAGGTTAGCAATCAGCCCCAGCATTTT. Translation: CASSSRTSKVSNQPQHF. The variable domain in full, with the rest retrieved from reference TRBV13 and TRBJ1-5, is AAGVIQSPRHLIKEKRETATLKCYPIPRHDTVYWYQQGPGQDPQFLISFYEKMQSDKGSIPDRFSAQQFSDYHSELNMSSLELGDSALYFCASSSRTSKVSNQPQHFGDGTRLSIL.